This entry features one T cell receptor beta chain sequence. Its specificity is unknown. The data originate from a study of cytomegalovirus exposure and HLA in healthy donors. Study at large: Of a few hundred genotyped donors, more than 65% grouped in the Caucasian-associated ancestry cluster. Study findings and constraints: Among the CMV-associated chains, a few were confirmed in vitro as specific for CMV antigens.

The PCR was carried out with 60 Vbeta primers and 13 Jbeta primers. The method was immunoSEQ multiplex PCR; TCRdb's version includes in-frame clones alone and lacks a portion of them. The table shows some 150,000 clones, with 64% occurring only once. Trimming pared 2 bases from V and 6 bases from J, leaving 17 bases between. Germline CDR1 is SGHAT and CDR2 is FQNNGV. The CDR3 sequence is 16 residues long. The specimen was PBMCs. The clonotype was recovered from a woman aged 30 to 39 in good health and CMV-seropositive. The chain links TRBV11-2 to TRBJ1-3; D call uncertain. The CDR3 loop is CASSLSSGSLSNTIYF. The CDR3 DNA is TGTGCCAGCAGCTTATCCTCGGGAAGCCTGTCAAACACCATATATTTT. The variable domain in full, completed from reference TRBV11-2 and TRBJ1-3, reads EAGVAQSPRYKIIEKRQSVAFWCNPISGHATLYWYQQILGQGPKLLIQFQNNGVVDDSQLPKDRFSAERLKGVDSTLKIQPAKLEDSAVYLCASSLSSGSLSNTIYFGEGSWLTVV.